The 2 T cell receptor beta chains below all came from one sample that was sequenced in a study of Ad26.COV2.S vaccination and SARS-CoV-2 variants. Produced via immunoSEQ multiplex PCR; TCRdb's table is partial and in-frame only. The sample has 380,000 or so clones; under 90% are singletons. Described treatment: roughly 18 received Ad26.COV2.S at low or high dose, single or two shots; roughly five received placebo; per-sample allocation not given. Sampling happened 63 days after the first vaccine or placebo injection. The sample in question was peripheral blood, obtained in a trial of Ad26.COV2.S vaccine versus placebo. The origin of the receptors is a person between 18 and 65 years old who received the Ad26.COV2.S COVID-19 vaccine or a placebo.

V gene TRBV4-2 combines with J gene TRBJ1-3, with a possible D match to TRBD1 (5 bases). The V gene lost 0 bases and the J gene lost 4 bases, with 10 bases spanning the gap. Germline-derived CDR1 and CDR2 are LGHNA and YNFKEQ. CDR3 length: 15 amino acids. CDR3 loop: CASSQDAGPGNTIYF. CDR3 nucleotide sequence: TGTGCCAGCAGCCAAGACGCGGGGCCAGGAAACACCATATATTTT.

The chain employs TRBV7-8 and TRBJ2-7, with TRBD1 identical over 7 bases. This CDR3 contains 14 residues. From germline, CDR1 is SGHVS and CDR2 FQNEAQ. V was pared by 4 bases and J by 5 bases, with 8 bases of the junction left unmatched. The CDR3 coding sequence is TGTGCCAGCAGCTCGCCCGACAGGGTAAACGAGCAGTACTTC. This translates into CASSSPDRVNEQYF.